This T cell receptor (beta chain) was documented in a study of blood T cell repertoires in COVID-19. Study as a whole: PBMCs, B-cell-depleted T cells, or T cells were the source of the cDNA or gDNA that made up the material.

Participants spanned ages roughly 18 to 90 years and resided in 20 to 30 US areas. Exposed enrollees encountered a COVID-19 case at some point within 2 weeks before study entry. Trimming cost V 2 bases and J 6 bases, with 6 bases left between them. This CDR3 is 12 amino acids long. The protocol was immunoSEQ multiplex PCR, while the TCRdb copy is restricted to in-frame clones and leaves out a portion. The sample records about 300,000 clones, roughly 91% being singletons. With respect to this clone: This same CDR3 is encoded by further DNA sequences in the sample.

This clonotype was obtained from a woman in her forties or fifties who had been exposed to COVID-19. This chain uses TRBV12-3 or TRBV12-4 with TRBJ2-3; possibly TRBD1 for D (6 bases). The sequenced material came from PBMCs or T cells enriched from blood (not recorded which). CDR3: CASSLRGDTQYF. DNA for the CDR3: TGTGCCAGCAGTTTAAGGGGGGATACGCAGTATTTT.